These T cell receptor beta chains were read from a single sample in a study of control samples from healthy donors and cancer patients. Clones were read by immunoSEQ multiplex PCR, and TCRdb kept only the in-frame ones, dropping some. The table shows roughly 120,000 clones, with 90% occurring only once. Sequenced input: blood. The receptors derive from a human donor in good health. The donor label of this sample is uncertain. CDR3s include the opening cysteine and the closing phenylalanine or tryptophan. A D gene is named only where the DNA matches it firmly. Only some rows state a clone size, as once, few, many or a class for expanded clones.

V gene	J gene	CDR3 length	D gene	clone size	CDR3 DNA	CDR3 protein
TRBV28	TRBJ2-7	16	TRBD1	.	TGTGCCAGCAGTCTCCCTCCGGGACAGGGGGTGGGGGAGCAGTACTTC	CASSLPPGQGVGEQYF
TRBV5-6	TRBJ1-4	15	.	.	TGTGCCAGCAGCTTGGCTCGCAGGACTAATGAAAAACTGTTTTTT	CASSLARRTNEKLFF
TRBV29-1	TRBJ2-3	16	.	.	TGCAGCGTCTCAGGGTCAAAAAGGGATAGCACAGATACGCAGTATTTT	CSVSGSKRDSTDTQYF
TRBV4-3	TRBJ1-5	15	.	.	TGCGCCAGCAGCCAAGACCAAGAGGGGTACCAGCCCCAGCATTTT	CASSQDQEGYQPQHF
TRBV7-2	TRBJ2-5	13	TRBD2	.	TGTGCCAGCAGCTTGGGCGGGGGAGAGACCCAGTACTTC	CASSLGGGETQYF
TRBV5-4	TRBJ1-1	13	TRBD1	.	TGTGCCAGCGGACAGGGGTCGGACACTGAAGCTTTCTTT	CASGQGSDTEAFF
TRBV18	TRBJ1-5	14	.	.	TGTGCCAGCTCACGGAGGGGCGGCAATCAGCCCCAGCATTTT	CASSRRGGNQPQHF
TRBV25-1	TRBJ1-1	12	.	.	TGTGCCAGCACGTTCGGACCCCTTGAAGCTTTCTTT	CASTFGPLEAFF
TRBV11-3	TRBJ2-2	15	.	.	TGTGCCAGCAGCTACGGGGGTTCGGGCACCGGGGAGCTGTTTTTT	CASSYGGSGTGELFF
TRBV19	TRBJ1-1	14	.	once	TGTGCCAGTAGTCGAGAGGGGAGGGCCACTGAAGCTTTCTTT	CASSREGRATEAFF
TRBV12-3/TRBV12-4	TRBJ2-3	11	.	.	TGTGCCAGCAGTTCAATTGATACGCAGTATTTT	CASSSIDTQYF
TRBV11-2	TRBJ1-2	13	.	.	TGTGCCAGCAGCTCAGGACAGTCCTATGGCTACACCTTC	CASSSGQSYGYTF
TRBV27	TRBJ2-1	15	TRBD2	.	TGTGCCAGCAGTTTCGAGCGGGGGGGCCACAATGAGCAGTTCTTC	CASSFERGGHNEQFF
TRBV28	TRBJ1-1	14	.	.	TGTGCCAGCAGGCGGGGACATATGAACACTGAAGCTTTCTTT	CASRRGHMNTEAFF
TRBV11-2	TRBJ2-7	14	.	.	TGTGCCAGCAGCTTATTTGCAGGGGACTACGAGCAGTACTTC	CASSLFAGDYEQYF
TRBV7-9	TRBJ2-6	14	.	.	TGTGCCAGCAGCTTAAGGGCCGGGGCCAACGTCCTGACTTTC	CASSLRAGANVLTF
TRBV6-2/TRBV6-3	TRBJ2-7	13	.	once	TGTGCCAGCAGCCCAAGGGAGACCTACGAGCAATACTTC	CASSPRETYEQYF
TRBV7-2	TRBJ1-2	13	.	.	TGTGCCAGCAGCTTAGTTGGGATTCGGGGCTACACCTTC	CASSLVGIRGYTF
TRBV6-5	TRBJ1-2	15	.	.	TGTGCCAGCAGATCTCTGGGGGCCCTCGGGTATGGCTACACCTTC	CASRSLGALGYGYTF
TRBV15	TRBJ2-5	12	.	.	TGTGCCACCAGCAGAGAAGACATTCCCCAGTACTTC	CATSREDIPQYF
TRBV14	TRBJ1-2	14	TRBD1	.	TGTGCCAGCAGTCGCCTTACAGGGGACTATGGCTACACCTTC	CASSRLTGDYGYTF
TRBV3-1/TRBV3-2	TRBJ1-3	13	.	.	TGTGCCAGCAGGAAGAATAACGGAAACACCATATATTTT	CASRKNNGNTIYF
TRBV6-1	TRBJ1-5	16	TRBD1	once	TGTGCCAGCAGTGAAGCGCTGGGACAGCAGAATCAGCCCCAGCATTTT	CASSEALGQQNQPQHF
TRBV10-3	TRBJ1-3	13	.	once	TGTGCCATGGGAGGGCTACCTGGAAACACCATATATTTT	CAMGGLPGNTIYF
TRBV11-2	TRBJ1-5	12	.	.	TGTGCCAGCAGTAAAGGCAATCAGCCCCAGCATTTT	CASSKGNQPQHF
TRBV19	TRBJ1-5	15	.	.	TGTGCCAGTAGTATCAGTGTAGGGGGCAATCAGCCCCAGCATTTT	CASSISVGGNQPQHF
TRBV18	TRBJ1-4	15	TRBD1	.	TGTGCCAGCTCAGCGAAACAGGGGCTTAATGAAAAACTGTTTTTT	CASSAKQGLNEKLFF
TRBV5-5	TRBJ1-5	16	.	.	TGTGCCAGCAGCTTGTTTCAGGGTAGGGGCAATCAGCCCCAGCATTTT	CASSLFQGRGNQPQHF
TRBV6-5	TRBJ1-1	13	.	.	TGTGCCAGCAGTTCTGTAGCGAACACTGAAGCTTTCTTT	CASSSVANTEAFF